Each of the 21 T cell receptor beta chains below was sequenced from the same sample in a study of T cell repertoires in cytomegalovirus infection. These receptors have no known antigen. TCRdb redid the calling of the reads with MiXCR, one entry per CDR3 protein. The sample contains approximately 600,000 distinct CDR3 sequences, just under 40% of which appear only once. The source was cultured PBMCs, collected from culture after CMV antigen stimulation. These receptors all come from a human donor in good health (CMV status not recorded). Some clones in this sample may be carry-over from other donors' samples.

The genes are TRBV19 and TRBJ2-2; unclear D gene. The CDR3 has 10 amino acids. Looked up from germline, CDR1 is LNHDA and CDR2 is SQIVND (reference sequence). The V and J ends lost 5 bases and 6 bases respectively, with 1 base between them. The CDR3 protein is CASSAGELFF. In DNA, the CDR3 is TGTGCCAGTAGTGCCGGGGAGCTGTTTTTT.

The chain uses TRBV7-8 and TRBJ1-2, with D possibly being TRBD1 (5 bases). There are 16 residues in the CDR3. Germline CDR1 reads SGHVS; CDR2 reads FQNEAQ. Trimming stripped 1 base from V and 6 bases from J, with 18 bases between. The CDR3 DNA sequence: TGTGCCAGCAGCTTAGTATCCCCGGGAGGCAGGGATGGCTACACCTTC. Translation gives CASSLVSPGGRDGYTF.

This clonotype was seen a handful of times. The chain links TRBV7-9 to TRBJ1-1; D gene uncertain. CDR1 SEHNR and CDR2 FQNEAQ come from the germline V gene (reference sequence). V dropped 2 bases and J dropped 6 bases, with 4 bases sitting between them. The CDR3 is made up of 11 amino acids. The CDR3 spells CASSLSAEAFF. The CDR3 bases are TGTGCCAGCAGCTTATCTGCTGAAGCTTTCTTT.

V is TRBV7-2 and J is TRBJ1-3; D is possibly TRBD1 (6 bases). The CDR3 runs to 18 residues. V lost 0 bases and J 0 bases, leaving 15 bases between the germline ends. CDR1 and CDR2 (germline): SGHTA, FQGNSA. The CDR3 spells CASSLATRGGHSGNTIYF. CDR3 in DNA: TGTGCCAGCAGCTTAGCGACCCGGGGGGGGCACTCTGGAAACACCATATATTTT.

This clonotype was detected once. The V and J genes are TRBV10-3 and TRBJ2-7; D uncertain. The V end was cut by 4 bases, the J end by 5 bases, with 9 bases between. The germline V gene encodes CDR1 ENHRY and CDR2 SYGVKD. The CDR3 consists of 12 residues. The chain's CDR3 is CAISGGVDEQYF. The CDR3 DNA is TGTGCCATCAGTGGCGGAGTGGACGAGCAGTACTTC.

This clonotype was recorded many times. In DNA form, the CDR3 reads TGTGCCAGCAGCGCCCCCGGCTGGAACACTGAAGCTTTCTTT. Its translation: CASSAPGWNTEAFF. The chain combines TRBV7-2 with TRBJ1-1; no definite D call. The CDR3 extends over 14 amino acids. Trimming left V 5 bases short and J 1 base short, with 11 bases between. Germline loops: CDR1 SGHTA, CDR2 FQGNSA.

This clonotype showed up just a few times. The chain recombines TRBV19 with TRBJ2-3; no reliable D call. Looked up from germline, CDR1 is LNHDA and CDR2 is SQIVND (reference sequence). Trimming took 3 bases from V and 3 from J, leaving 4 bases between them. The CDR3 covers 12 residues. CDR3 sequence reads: CASSMATDTQYF. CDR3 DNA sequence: TGTGCCAGTAGTATGGCGACAGATACGCAGTATTTT.

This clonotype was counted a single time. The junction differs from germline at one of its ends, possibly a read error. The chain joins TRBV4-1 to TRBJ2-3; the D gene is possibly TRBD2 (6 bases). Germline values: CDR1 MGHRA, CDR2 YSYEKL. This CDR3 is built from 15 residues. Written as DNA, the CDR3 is TGTGCCAGCAGCCAAGGGGACTCCAAGGCAGATACGCAGTATTTT. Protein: CASSQGDSKADTQYF.

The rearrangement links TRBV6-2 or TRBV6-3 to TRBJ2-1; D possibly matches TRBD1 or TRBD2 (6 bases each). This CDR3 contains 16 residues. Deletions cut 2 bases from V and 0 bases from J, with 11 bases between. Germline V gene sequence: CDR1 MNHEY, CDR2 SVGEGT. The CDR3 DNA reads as TGTGCCAGCAGTTACAGAGGGGGGAGCTCCTACAATGAGCAGTTCTTC. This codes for CASSYRGGSSYNEQFF.

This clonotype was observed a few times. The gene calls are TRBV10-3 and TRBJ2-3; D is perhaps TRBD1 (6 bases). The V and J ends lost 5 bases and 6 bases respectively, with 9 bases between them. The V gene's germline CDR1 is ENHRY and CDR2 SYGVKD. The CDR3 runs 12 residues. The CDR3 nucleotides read TGTGCCATCAGTCCAGGGGCGGATACGCAGTATTTT. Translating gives CAISPGADTQYF.

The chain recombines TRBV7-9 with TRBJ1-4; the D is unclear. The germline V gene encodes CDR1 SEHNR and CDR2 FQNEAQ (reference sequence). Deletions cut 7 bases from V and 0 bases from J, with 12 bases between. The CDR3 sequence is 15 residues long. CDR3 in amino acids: CASTNLKTTNEKLFF. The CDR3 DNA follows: TGTGCCAGCACGAACCTGAAGACAACTAATGAAAAACTGTTTTTT.

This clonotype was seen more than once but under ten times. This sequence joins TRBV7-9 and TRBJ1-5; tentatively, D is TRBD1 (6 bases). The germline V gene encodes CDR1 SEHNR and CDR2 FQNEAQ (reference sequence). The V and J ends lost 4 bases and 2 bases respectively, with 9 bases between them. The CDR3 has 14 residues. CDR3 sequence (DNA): TGTGCCAGCAGCTGGGGGGGCGGCAATCAGCCCCAGCATTTT. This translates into CASSWGGGNQPQHF.

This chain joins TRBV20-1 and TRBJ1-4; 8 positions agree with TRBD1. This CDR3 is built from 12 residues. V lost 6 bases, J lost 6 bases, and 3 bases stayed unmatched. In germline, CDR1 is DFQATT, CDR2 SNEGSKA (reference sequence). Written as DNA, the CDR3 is TGCAGTGCCGGACAGGGACATGAAAAACTGTTTTTT. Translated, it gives CSAGQGHEKLFF.

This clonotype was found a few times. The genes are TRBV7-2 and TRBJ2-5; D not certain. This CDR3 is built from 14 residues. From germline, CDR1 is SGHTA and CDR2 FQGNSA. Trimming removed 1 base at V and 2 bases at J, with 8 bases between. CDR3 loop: CASSLGEAQETQYF. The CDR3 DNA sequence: TGTGCCAGCAGCTTAGGCGAGGCACAAGAGACCCAGTACTTC.

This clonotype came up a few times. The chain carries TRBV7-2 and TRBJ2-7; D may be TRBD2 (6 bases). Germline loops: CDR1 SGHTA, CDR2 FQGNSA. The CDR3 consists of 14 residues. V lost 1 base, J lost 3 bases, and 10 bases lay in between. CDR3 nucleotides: TGTGCCAGCAGCTTAGGGGGTAGCGGCTACGAGCAGTACTTC. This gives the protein CASSLGGSGYEQYF.

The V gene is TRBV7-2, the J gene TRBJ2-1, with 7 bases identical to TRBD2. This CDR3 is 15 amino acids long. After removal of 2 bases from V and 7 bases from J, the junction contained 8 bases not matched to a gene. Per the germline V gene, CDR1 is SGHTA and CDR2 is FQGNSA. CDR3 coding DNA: TGTGCCAGCAGCTTACGGCGGGAGAATTGGAATGAGCAGTTCTTC. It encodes CASSLRRENWNEQFF.

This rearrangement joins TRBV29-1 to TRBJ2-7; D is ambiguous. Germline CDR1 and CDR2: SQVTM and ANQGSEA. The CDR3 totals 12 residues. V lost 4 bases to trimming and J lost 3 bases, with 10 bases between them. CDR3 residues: CSVVFAGYEQYF. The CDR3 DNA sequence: TGCAGCGTTGTTTTCGCCGGCTACGAGCAGTACTTC.

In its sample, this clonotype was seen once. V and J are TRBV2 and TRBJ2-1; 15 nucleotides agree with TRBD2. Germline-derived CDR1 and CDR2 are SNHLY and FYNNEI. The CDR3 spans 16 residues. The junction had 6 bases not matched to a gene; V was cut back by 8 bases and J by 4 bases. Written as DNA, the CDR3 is TGTGCCAGCGAGGACGGGACTAGCGGGGGGTACAATGAGCAGTTCTTC. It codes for CASEDGTSGGYNEQFF.

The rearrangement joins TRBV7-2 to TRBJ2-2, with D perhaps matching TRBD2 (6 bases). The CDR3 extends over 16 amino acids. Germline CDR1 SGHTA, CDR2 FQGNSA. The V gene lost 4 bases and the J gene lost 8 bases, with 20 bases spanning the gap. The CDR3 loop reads CASSSLSGDEGGELFF. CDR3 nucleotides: TGTGCCAGCAGCTCCCTTAGCGGTGACGAGGGGGGGGAGCTGTTTTTT.

Written as DNA, the CDR3 is TGTGCCAGCAGCTACGAAGGGACAGGGAGAGAAAAACTGTTTTTT. Amino acids: CASSYEGTGREKLFF. The V and J genes are TRBV6-1 and TRBJ1-4, with 9 bases matching TRBD1. Germline loops: CDR1 MNHNS, CDR2 SASEGT. The CDR3 is 15 residues long. Losses at the gene ends were 6 bases for V and 8 bases for J; bases not matched to a gene: 10.

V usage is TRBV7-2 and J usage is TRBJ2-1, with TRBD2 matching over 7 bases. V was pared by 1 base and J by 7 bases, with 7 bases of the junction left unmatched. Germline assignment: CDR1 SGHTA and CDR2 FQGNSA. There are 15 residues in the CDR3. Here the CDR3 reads CASSLVVGRENEQFF. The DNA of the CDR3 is TGTGCCAGCAGCTTAGTGGTAGGGAGGGAAAATGAGCAGTTCTTC.